The rows below give T cell receptor beta chains drawn from one sample of a study of type 1 and type 2 diabetes patients. TCRdb re-called the multiplex PCR reads through MiXCR, storing one row per CDR3 protein. The sample carries 280,000 or so distinct CDR3 sequences, roughly 50% recorded once. Sequencing was done on a sample of peripheral blood mononuclear cells (PBMCs). Receptors were obtained from a man younger than 35 with type 2 diabetes. The CDR3 runs from the conserved cysteine through the conserved F or W. Fields, in order: J gene, clone size, V gene, D gene, CDR3 protein, CDR3 DNA. The D gene is left open where the match is weak. Clone size appears in some rows only: once, few, many, or a class for an expanded clone.

j_call: TRBJ1-2
clone_size: NA
v_call: TRBV19
d_call: NA
cdr3_aa: CASSPGGGYGYTF
cdr3_nt: TGTGCCTCCTCCCCCGGGGGAGGCTATGGCTACACCTTC

j_call: TRBJ2-1
clone_size: few
v_call: TRBV20-1
d_call: NA
cdr3_aa: CSAFRGGGYNEQFF
cdr3_nt: TGCAGTGCTTTTAGGGGGGGCGGGTACAATGAGCAGTTCTTC

j_call: TRBJ2-3
clone_size: NA
v_call: TRBV19
d_call: TRBD2
cdr3_aa: CAWSVPAGGTDTQYF
cdr3_nt: TGTGCCTGGAGTGTACCGGCGGGAGGCACAGATACGCAGTATTTT

j_call: TRBJ2-1
clone_size: NA
v_call: TRBV24-1
d_call: TRBD2
cdr3_aa: CATSDISGRDYNEQFF
cdr3_nt: TGTGCCACCAGTGATATTAGCGGGAGAGATTACAATGAGCAGTTCTTC

j_call: TRBJ1-2
clone_size: few
v_call: TRBV4-3
d_call: NA
cdr3_aa: CASSQDHGDSNYGYTF
cdr3_nt: TGCGCCAGCAGCCAAGATCACGGAGACTCTAACTATGGCTACACCTTC

j_call: TRBJ2-3
clone_size: NA
v_call: TRBV10-3
d_call: NA
cdr3_aa: CASSLGASSSTDTQYF
cdr3_nt: TGTGCCAGCAGCTTGGGTGCTAGTTCTAGCACAGATACGCAGTATTTT

j_call: TRBJ1-5
clone_size: few
v_call: TRBV2
d_call: NA
cdr3_aa: CASTNGQSSNQPQHF
cdr3_nt: TGTGCCAGCACAAATGGACAGTCTAGCAATCAGCCCCAGCATTTT

j_call: TRBJ2-7
clone_size: NA
v_call: TRBV28
d_call: TRBD1
cdr3_aa: CASSPGGQGAEQYF
cdr3_nt: TGTGCCAGCAGCCCGGGGGGACAGGGGGCCGAGCAGTACTTC

j_call: TRBJ1-5
clone_size: few
v_call: TRBV19
d_call: NA
cdr3_aa: CASRTQGNQPQHF
cdr3_nt: TGTGCCAGTAGGACACAGGGAAATCAGCCCCAGCATTTT

j_call: TRBJ2-1
clone_size: NA
v_call: TRBV12-3/TRBV12-4
d_call: NA
cdr3_aa: CASRLDHSYNEQFF
cdr3_nt: TGTGCCAGCAGACTGGACCACTCCTACAATGAGCAGTTCTTC

j_call: TRBJ2-5
clone_size: NA
v_call: TRBV20-1
d_call: TRBD1
cdr3_aa: CSATQIRTGDAGQYF
cdr3_nt: TGCAGTGCTACTCAAATTAGGACAGGGGATGCTGGCCAGTACTTC

j_call: TRBJ2-7
clone_size: NA
v_call: TRBV12-3/TRBV12-4
d_call: TRBD1
cdr3_aa: CASSLRSGRDRGEQYF
cdr3_nt: TGTGCCAGCAGTTTAAGGTCGGGGCGAGACAGGGGCGAGCAGTACTTC

j_call: TRBJ1-2
clone_size: NA
v_call: TRBV7-9
d_call: NA
cdr3_aa: CASSLIRDGYGYTF
cdr3_nt: TGTGCCAGCAGCCTGATCCGGGACGGGTATGGCTACACCTTC

j_call: TRBJ2-7
clone_size: NA
v_call: TRBV19
d_call: NA
cdr3_aa: CASSPPIRGSRQYF
cdr3_nt: TGTGCCAGTAGTCCCCCCATTAGGGGGTCAAGGCAGTACTTC

j_call: TRBJ2-7
clone_size: NA
v_call: TRBV2
d_call: NA
cdr3_aa: CASSEADIGGEQYF
cdr3_nt: TGTGCCAGCAGTGAAGCTGACATCGGCGGCGAGCAGTACTTC

j_call: TRBJ2-7
clone_size: NA
v_call: TRBV27
d_call: NA
cdr3_aa: CASRTVLNEQYF
cdr3_nt: TGTGCCAGCAGGACGGTACTTAACGAGCAGTACTTC

j_call: TRBJ2-2
clone_size: few
v_call: TRBV9
d_call: TRBD2
cdr3_aa: CASSRGLAGAGELFF
cdr3_nt: TGTGCCAGCAGCCGCGGACTAGCGGGGGCCGGGGAGCTGTTTTTT

j_call: TRBJ2-7
clone_size: few
v_call: TRBV30
d_call: TRBD1
cdr3_aa: CAWKAGQGIREQYF
cdr3_nt: TGTGCCTGGAAGGCGGGACAGGGGATTCGAGAGCAGTACTTC

j_call: TRBJ1-4
clone_size: NA
v_call: TRBV25-1
d_call: TRBD1
cdr3_aa: CASTTGGGANEKLFF
cdr3_nt: TGTGCCAGCACCACAGGGGGGGGAGCCAATGAAAAACTGTTTTTT

j_call: TRBJ2-5
clone_size: NA
v_call: TRBV27
d_call: NA
cdr3_aa: CASSVRSQGLVETQYF
cdr3_nt: TGTGCCAGCAGTGTACGTAGCCAAGGGCTGGTAGAGACCCAGTACTTC

j_call: TRBJ1-2
clone_size: NA
v_call: TRBV2
d_call: NA
cdr3_aa: CASSVFRGYGYTF
cdr3_nt: TGTGCCAGCAGTGTTTTTAGAGGCTATGGCTACACCTTC

j_call: TRBJ2-6
clone_size: NA
v_call: TRBV5-1
d_call: NA
cdr3_aa: CAKKVDGANVLTF
cdr3_nt: TGTGCCAAAAAGGTGGACGGGGCCAACGTCCTGACTTTC

j_call: TRBJ2-5
clone_size: few
v_call: TRBV13
d_call: TRBD1
cdr3_aa: CASKNSQGYLETQYF
cdr3_nt: TGTGCCAGCAAAAACTCACAGGGGTACTTGGAGACCCAGTACTTC

j_call: TRBJ2-5
clone_size: few
v_call: TRBV20-1
d_call: NA
cdr3_aa: CSARDRSGQETQYF
cdr3_nt: TGCAGTGCTAGAGACCGTAGCGGCCAAGAGACCCAGTACTTC

j_call: TRBJ2-2
clone_size: few
v_call: TRBV4-1
d_call: NA
cdr3_aa: CASSQLLNTGELFF
cdr3_nt: TGCGCCAGCAGCCAGCTCCTTAACACCGGGGAGCTGTTTTTT

j_call: TRBJ2-1
clone_size: NA
v_call: TRBV12-3/TRBV12-4
d_call: NA
cdr3_aa: CASSLGGNGNEQFF
cdr3_nt: TGTGCCAGCAGTTTAGGGGGAAACGGGAATGAGCAGTTCTTC

j_call: TRBJ1-2
clone_size: once
v_call: TRBV7-3
d_call: NA
cdr3_aa: CASSRGGDGYTF
cdr3_nt: TGTGCCAGCAGCCGGGGCGGGGATGGCTACACCTTC

j_call: TRBJ1-2
clone_size: once
v_call: TRBV30
d_call: NA
cdr3_aa: CAWMEGGYGYTF
cdr3_nt: TGTGCCTGGATGGAGGGGGGGTATGGCTACACCTTC

j_call: TRBJ2-5
clone_size: NA
v_call: TRBV6-5
d_call: TRBD2
cdr3_aa: CASSQRAGAGRETQYF
cdr3_nt: TGTGCCAGTTCCCAACGAGCGGGGGCAGGGAGAGAGACCCAGTACTTC

j_call: TRBJ1-4
clone_size: NA
v_call: TRBV20-1
d_call: TRBD1
cdr3_aa: CSAGQGGPEKLFF
cdr3_nt: TGCAGTGCGGGACAGGGGGGTCCTGAAAAACTGTTTTTT

j_call: TRBJ2-7
clone_size: NA
v_call: TRBV27
d_call: TRBD1
cdr3_aa: CASSRPQGVEQYF
cdr3_nt: TGTGCCAGCTCCCGGCCCCAGGGGGTCGAGCAGTACTTC